Reported below is one T cell receptor beta chain. This clone showed up just once. It lacks a known antigen. Base qualities are not at hand, and no much larger clone is one base apart. TCRbeta CDR3 regions were sequenced with the immunoSEQ Assay. After extraction, genomic DNA underwent amplification by bias-controlled multiplex PCR, followed by high-throughput sequencing. From the authors' description of their analysis: To quantify the absolute abundance of every unique TCRbeta CDR3 region, sequences were collapsed and filtered. T cell fraction was estimated by normalizing TCRbeta template counts to usable DNA, with usable DNA measured through amplification of reference genes found in all nucleated cells. Repertoire TCRs were annotated as SARS-CoV-2-specific when V gene, CDR3 amino acid sequence and J gene were exactly matched to a known reactive TCR set. The reference SARS-CoV-2 TCR set was derived from MIRA and filtered for enrichment in COVID-19-positive ImmuneCODE repertoires, a step that removed public or cross-reactive TCRs. Drawing on the MIRA antigens, annotated TCRs were analysed further at the level of specific ORF or position within ORF. Breadth was defined as annotated unique rearrangements over total unique productive rearrangements; depth was the summed frequency of those rearrangements. Two-sided Wilcoxon rank-sum tests were used to compare TCR breadth between groups. Held by TCRdb, this immuneACCESS table contains in-frame sequences only and omits some clones. Under half of the omission traces to an unresolved V gene where checked; the cause of the rest is unknown. From that table come the V and J calls and clone size; the DNA was used to work out D and trimming. The sample has about 180,000 clones on record, 70% to 90% of them singletons. The leading ten clones occupy around 6.3% of the sample.

The record originates from a study of Ad26.COV2.S vaccination and SARS-CoV-2 variants (TCRdb year 2021). The study in broad terms: The specificity and breadth of SARS-CoV-2-reactive T cell receptors after Ad26.COV2.S vaccination were assessed by TCRbeta repertoire sequencing. The TCR-sequenced set comprised about 32 samples: around 20 Ad26.COV2.S vaccine recipients, 5 placebo recipients and 8 SARS-CoV-2 convalescent individuals. The investigation overall reported the following: Ad26.COV2.S recipients had higher spike-specific TCR breadth than placebo recipients (P = 0.0014). Comparable non-spike TCR breadth was observed between vaccine and placebo recipients, consistent with only spike being contained in the vaccine. After vaccination, substantial breadth of spike-specific CD8+ and CD4+ T cell responses was reported. According to the authors, total T cell responses may have been underestimated by the TCR breadth and depth analyses.

Sample time point, as interpreted from the label and publication: individuals recovered from natural SARS-CoV-2 infection. From the cysteine through the phenylalanine, the CDR3 covers 13 amino acids. Of the read, only the CDR3 DNA is kept; its 39 bases are in frame from base 1. CDR1 SQVTM and CDR2 ANQGSEA were looked up in the germline V gene. The V end loses 2 bases and the J end loses 6 bases, and a stretch of 10 bases separates them. Here the chain combines TRBV29-1 and TRBJ2-2; the D gene is perhaps TRBD2, from 6 matching bases. The receptor comes from a human donor who had recovered from COVID-19. Sample: peripheral blood, taken after recovery from COVID-19. The CDR3 region has the sequence CSVEKEGPGELFF. The DNA sequence is TGCAGCGTTGAAAAGGAGGGGCCCGGGGAGCTGTTTTTT.